This T cell receptor (beta chain) was recovered during a study of neoadjuvant nivolumab and ipilimumab in lung cancer. The study, taken as a whole, reports: Resected-tumor TCR richness correlated positively with pretherapy blood richness. TCR sequencing covered a small number of samples. From pretherapy to surgery, tumor richness and clonality rose with dual therapy. TCR richness and clonality were higher in tumors than adjacent uninvolved lung.

Trimming left V 5 bases short and J 7 bases short, with 14 bases between. This CDR3 is 13 amino acids long. The germline V gene encodes CDR1 MNHEY and CDR2 SMNVEV (reference sequence). The assay was immunoSEQ multiplex PCR, and TCRdb's table has in-frame clones only and misses some. Seen here are some 37,000 clones, 89% observed once, and the top ten hold approximately 3.4%. This clone was counted between two and nine times. Its antigen remains unidentified. V usage is TRBV27 and J usage is TRBJ1-2; no firm D call. The material was peripheral blood, obtained before neoadjuvant nivolumab, alone or with ipilimumab. This clonotype originated in an adult with non-small cell lung cancer. This CDR3 is CASSPGSALGYTF. CDR3 in DNA: TGTGCCAGCAGTCCCGGGTCCGCCCTTGGCTACACCTTC.